The 21 T cell receptor beta chains below all came from one sample that was sequenced in a study of blood T cell repertoires in COVID-19. Repertoires were generated with immunoSEQ multiplex PCR, while TCRdb's copy carries only in-frame clones and drops some. The sample lists roughly 430,000 clones; about 88% were seen once. The specimen was PBMCs or T cells enriched from blood (not recorded which). The receptors here all came from a woman in her late teens or twenties who had been exposed to COVID-19.

This chain links TRBV3-1 (or the pseudogene TRBV3-2) with TRBJ1-4; unclear D gene. The germline V gene has CDR1 LGHDT and CDR2 YNNKEL (reference sequence). The CDR3 is made up of 15 amino acids. V was clipped by 4 bases and J by 4 bases, with 13 bases between them. Here the CDR3 DNA reads TGTGCCAGCAGCCGCTCGACGGGAGATAATGAAAAACTGTTTTTT. Its translation is CASSRSTGDNEKLFF.

This clone was seen a handful of times. The rearrangement joins TRBV11-2 to TRBJ1-2; unclear D gene. Deletions cut 0 bases from V and 5 bases from J, with 10 bases between. The CDR3 sequence is 14 residues long. CDR1 is SGHAT and CDR2 is FQNNGV in the germline V gene. Here the CDR3 DNA reads TGTGCCAGCAGCTTAGAGAGGATCCCATATGGCTACACCTTC. Its translation is CASSLERIPYGYTF.

The genes are TRBV4-3 and TRBJ1-2; D is perhaps TRBD1 (5 bases). The germline V gene encodes CDR1 LGHNA and CDR2 YSLEER. CDR3 length: 17 residues. Trimming stripped 0 bases from V and 7 bases from J, with 21 bases between. The CDR3 sequence is CASSQDLVGGSGSGYTF. DNA of the CDR3: TGCGCCAGCAGCCAAGATCTTGTCGGGGGGTCTGGCTCTGGCTACACCTTC.

This chain links TRBV18 with TRBJ2-3; TRBD2 aligns across 12 bases. Trimming removed 2 bases from V and 7 bases from J; junction bases left unmatched: 7. Germline V gene lookup returns CDR1 KGHSH and CDR2 LQKENI. CDR3 length: 16 amino acids. The CDR3 spells CASSPLTSGGLNTQYF. The DNA for the CDR3 is TGTGCCAGCTCACCATTGACTAGCGGGGGTTTGAATACGCAGTATTTT.

V usage is TRBV9 and J usage is TRBJ2-3; a weak D match, TRBD1 (6 bases). The germline CDR1 and CDR2 sequences are SGDLS and YYNGEE. The V and J ends lost 3 bases and 6 bases respectively, with 20 bases between them. The CDR3 runs to 16 residues. The CDR3 sequence is CASSAESWTADDTQYF. The CDR3, as DNA: TGTGCCAGCAGCGCCGAAAGCTGGACAGCAGACGATACGCAGTATTTT.

A few counts support this clone. In DNA, the CDR3 is TGTGCCAGCACAACAGGGGACCCCCACGAGCAGTACTTC. It translates to CASTTGDPHEQYF. J is TRBJ2-7 and V is TRBV28; TRBD1 agrees at 7 bases. The germline CDR1 and CDR2 sequences are MDHEN and SYDVKM. The CDR3 consists of 13 residues. V dropped 7 bases and J dropped 5; count of bases not matched to a gene: 8.

The V and J genes are TRBV7-6 and TRBJ1-4; 9 bases match TRBD1. Germline V gene data show CDR1 as SGHVS and CDR2 as FNYEAQ. This CDR3 spans 16 amino acids. V trimming: 0 bases; J trimming: 5 bases; junction bases outside the gene matches: 4. CDR3 coding DNA: TGTGCCAGCAGCTTAGCGGGGGGACAGGGAAATGAAAAACTGTTTTTT. Translating it yields CASSLAGGQGNEKLFF.

The chain uses TRBV5-6 and TRBJ1-2; TRBD1 matches at 7 bases. V shed 0 bases, J shed 6 bases, and the junction held 14 bases outside the gene matches. CDR3 size: 17 residues. The germline V gene encodes CDR1 SGHDT and CDR2 YYEEEE. This CDR3 is CASSLAETGSKRDGYTF. Here the CDR3 DNA reads TGTGCCAGCAGCTTGGCCGAGACAGGGAGTAAGAGGGATGGCTACACCTTC.

The gene calls are TRBV6-5 and TRBJ2-3, with D maybe TRBD1 (5 bases). CDR1 is MNHEY and CDR2 is SVGAGI in the germline V gene. Trimming left V 6 bases short and J 1 base short, with 5 bases between. The CDR3 sequence is 12 residues long. DNA of the CDR3: TGTGCCAGCAGCAGGGGCACAGATACGCAGTATTTT. Translating gives CASSRGTDTQYF.

CDR3 region: CASSLGGYQPQHF. The CDR3 DNA is TGTGCCAGCAGTCTAGGGGGCTATCAGCCCCAGCATTTT. The chain uses TRBV27 and TRBJ1-5; 7 bases line up with TRBD1. This CDR3 has 13 residues. Trimming at V came to 5 bases and at J to 5 bases, leaving 3 bases not matched to a gene. Germline V CDR1 and CDR2: MNHEY, SMNVEV (reference sequence).

The genes are TRBV5-4 and TRBJ2-7; D perhaps matches TRBD1 (6 bases). The V end lost 4 bases, the J end lost 7 bases, and 15 bases lay between the germline ends. Looked up from germline, CDR1 is SGHNT and CDR2 is YYREEE (reference sequence). This CDR3 spans 13 amino acids. The CDR3 nucleotides are TGTGCCAGCAGCCGACAGGACAGAGGGGAGCAGTACTTC. It translates to CASSRQDRGEQYF.

A note on this clone: A read error may account for a junction end that differs from germline. The chain recombines TRBV28 with TRBJ2-3; 7 bases align to TRBD1. The germline gives CDR1 MDHEN, CDR2 SYDVKM. The CDR3 is 14 residues long. CDR3 bases: TGTGCCAGCAGTTCCGGGACAGTCACAAATACGCAGTATTTT. This translates into CASSSGTVTNTQYF.

The rearrangement links TRBV3-1 (or the pseudogene TRBV3-2) to TRBJ2-7, with D uncertain. There are 14 residues in the CDR3. The germline V and J ends were trimmed by 0 bases and 3 bases, with 9 bases remaining between them. Germline CDR1 is LGHDT and CDR2 is YNNKEL (reference sequence). CDR3: CASSQDGWSYEQYF. CDR3 coding DNA: TGTGCCAGCAGCCAAGATGGGTGGAGCTACGAGCAGTACTTC.

This sequence joins TRBV2 and TRBJ1-2, with a possible D match to TRBD1 (6 bases). V was trimmed by 5 bases and J by 2 bases, leaving 21 bases between them. CDR1 and CDR2 (germline): SNHLY, FYNNEI. The CDR3 has 17 amino acids. The CDR3 nucleotides are TGTGCCAGCAGTCTATCCCTTAGAACGGGGGGCAACTATGGCTACACCTTC. Translated, it gives CASSLSLRTGGNYGYTF.

The chain uses TRBV19 and TRBJ1-1, with 9 bases fitting TRBD1. CDR3 size: 14 residues. The V gene's germline CDR1 is LNHDA and CDR2 SQIVND (reference sequence). V dropped 3 bases and J dropped 7; count of bases not matched to a gene: 6. The CDR3 reads CASSIGTGSIEAFF. CDR3 bases: TGTGCCAGTAGTATCGGGACAGGGAGCATTGAAGCTTTCTTT.

This clone occurred many times. The identical CDR3 is also encoded by other nucleotide sequences in the sample. The V gene is TRBV7-6, the J gene TRBJ1-1; D is undetermined. Per the germline V gene, CDR1 is SGHVS and CDR2 is FNYEAQ. V gave up 2 bases and J gave up 0 bases, with 4 bases separating them. There are 13 residues in the CDR3. CDR3 residues: CASSLSVNTEAFF. DNA of the CDR3: TGTGCCAGCAGCTTATCAGTGAACACTGAAGCTTTCTTT.

J is TRBJ2-1 and V is TRBV7-3; 8 nucleotides line up with TRBD2. Trimming took 3 bases from V and 4 from J; bases not matched to a gene: 5. Germline lookup yields CDR1 SGHTA and CDR2 FQGTGA. The CDR3 loop spans 15 amino acids. The CDR3 loop is CASSLSGGRYNEQFF. The CDR3 bases are TGTGCCAGCAGCTTGAGCGGGGGTCGTTACAATGAGCAGTTCTTC.

The V gene is TRBV10-3, the J gene TRBJ1-5; no clear D gene. V lost 4 bases and J 4 bases, leaving 17 bases between the germline ends. The CDR3 runs 16 residues. Germline-derived CDR1 and CDR2 are ENHRY and SYGVKD. DNA for the CDR3: TGTGCCATCAGTGTAGAGGGCCAGTCATTTAATCAGCCCCAGCATTTT. This sequence encodes CAISVEGQSFNQPQHF.

The V call is TRBV2, the J call TRBJ2-5; TRBD2 aligns across 9 bases. V gave up 6 bases and J gave up 4 bases; unmatched junction bases: 9. There are 15 residues in the CDR3. CDR1 is SNHLY and CDR2 is FYNNEI in the germline V gene. The CDR3 DNA reads TGTGCCAGCAGGGCGGAGCGGGAGGTCCTAGAGACCCAGTACTTC. Translation: CASRAEREVLETQYF.

The chain has TRBV6-1 and TRBJ2-5, with TRBD1 matching over 9 bases. J lost 5 bases, V lost 3 bases, and 7 bases had no gene match. Looked up from germline, CDR1 is MNHNS and CDR2 is SASEGT. The CDR3 sequence is 15 residues long. The CDR3 DNA reads TGTGCCAGCAGTGACCGGGACAGGGTGTTTGAGACCCAGTACTTC. Amino acid sequence: CASSDRDRVFETQYF.

In this sample, this clone turned up once. The V call is TRBV18, the J call TRBJ2-1; 11 bases are a match to TRBD2. Germline CDR1 is KGHSH and CDR2 is LQKENI. The CDR3 sequence is 17 residues long. The trim removed 5 bases at V and 5 bases at J, leaving 11 bases unmatched. The CDR3 DNA is TGTGCCAGCTCATCTTACCTAGCGGGGGGTTTAAACAATGAGCAGTTCTTC. Protein: CASSSYLAGGLNNEQFF.